These T cell receptor beta chains were read from a single sample in a study of HIV-infected patients and healthy controls. MiXCR was run by TCRdb on the 5' RACE reads, yielding one entry per CDR3 protein. The table lists tens of thousands of distinct CDR3 sequences, roughly 16% of them singletons. The specimen sequenced was CD4+ T cells from blood. Every receptor here comes from a human donor in good health. The CDR3 runs from the conserved cysteine through the conserved F or W. D genes are given only for firm matches. Expanded clones are given a class, and other clones once, few, many or no size at all.

V: TRBV29-1
J: TRBJ1-1
D: .
size: few
CDR3: CSVEGSRNTEAFF
DNA: TGCAGCGTTGAAGGCTCCAGGAACACTGAAGCTTTCTTT

V: TRBV6-1
J: TRBJ2-3
D: .
size: many
CDR3: CASSVESSPYF
DNA: TGTGCCAGCAGTGTTGAGAGTTCTCCGTATTTT

V: TRBV20-1
J: TRBJ2-5
D: .
size: .
CDR3: CSAPPGLQETQYF
DNA: TGCAGTGCCCCTCCCGGACTACAAGAGACCCAGTACTTC

V: TRBV4-3
J: TRBJ2-3
D: TRBD2
size: .
CDR3: CASSQAPGLESNTQYF
DNA: TGCGCCAGCAGCCAAGCCCCGGGACTAGAGTCGAATACGCAGTATTTT

V: TRBV4-2
J: TRBJ1-5
D: TRBD1
size: few
CDR3: CASSQGQGRGSNQPQHF
DNA: TGTGCCAGCAGCCAAGGACAGGGAAGGGGTAGCAATCAGCCCCAGCATTTT

V: TRBV5-5
J: TRBJ1-1
D: .
size: .
CDR3: CASSFFIVNTEAFF
DNA: TGTGCCAGCAGCTTCTTTATCGTGAACACTGAAGCTTTCTTT

V: TRBV11-2
J: TRBJ2-7
D: .
size: many
CDR3: CASSLMGRPDEQYF
DNA: TGTGCCAGCAGCTTGATGGGACGACCGGACGAGCAGTACTTC

V: TRBV20-1
J: TRBJ2-1
D: .
size: .
CDR3: CSARSQTGGNEQFF
DNA: TGCAGTGCTAGGTCCCAGACCGGCGGCAATGAGCAGTTCTTC

V: TRBV4-2
J: TRBJ2-2
D: .
size: .
CDR3: CASSHSGGLNTGELFF
DNA: TGTGCCAGCAGCCATTCTGGGGGGCTTAACACCGGGGAGCTGTTTTTT

V: TRBV10-3
J: TRBJ2-5
D: .
size: .
CDR3: CAISAYSAGRETQYF
DNA: TGTGCCATCAGTGCGTATTCGGCAGGTCGGGAGACCCAGTACTTC

V: TRBV18
J: TRBJ2-1
D: .
size: .
CDR3: CASSRAEVWDEQFF
DNA: TGTGCCAGCTCACGAGCGGAGGTTTGGGATGAGCAGTTCTTC

V: TRBV5-8
J: TRBJ1-1
D: .
size: many
CDR3: CASSRGKDSPGWYTEAFF
DNA: TGTGCCAGCAGCCGGGGGAAGGACAGCCCGGGTTGGTACACTGAAGCTTTCTTT

V: TRBV7-2
J: TRBJ1-2
D: .
size: .
CDR3: CASSLGLSGNGYTF
DNA: TGTGCCAGCAGCTTAGGGCTTTCGGGGAATGGCTACACCTTC

V: TRBV20-1
J: TRBJ2-5
D: .
size: few
CDR3: CSARDRWAGETQYF
DNA: TGCAGTGCTAGAGATCGTTGGGCTGGGGAGACCCAGTACTTC

V: TRBV6-2/TRBV6-3
J: TRBJ2-7
D: .
size: few
CDR3: CASSLVLDYEQYF
DNA: TGTGCCAGCAGTTTGGTACTAGATTACGAGCAGTACTTC

V: TRBV12-3/TRBV12-4
J: TRBJ2-6
D: TRBD1
size: few
CDR3: CASSPGTGPTGANVLTF
DNA: TGTGCCAGCAGCCCCGGGACAGGGCCTACTGGGGCCAACGTCCTGACTTTC

V: TRBV6-2/TRBV6-3
J: TRBJ1-1
D: TRBD1
size: many
CDR3: CASNVQGSTEAFF
DNA: TGTGCCAGCAATGTACAGGGGTCCACTGAAGCTTTCTTT

V: TRBV19
J: TRBJ2-4
D: .
size: few
CDR3: CASSSPGQAKNIQYF
DNA: TGTGCCAGTAGTTCCCCGGGGCAGGCCAAAAACATTCAGTACTTC

V: TRBV29-1
J: TRBJ2-7
D: .
size: .
CDR3: CSVVGAPYSYEQYF
DNA: TGCAGCGTTGTTGGGGCTCCCTACTCCTACGAGCAGTACTTC

V: TRBV7-8
J: TRBJ1-2
D: TRBD1
size: .
CDR3: CASSQDREYGYTF
DNA: TGTGCCAGCAGCCAAGACAGGGAATATGGCTACACCTTC

V: TRBV5-5
J: TRBJ1-1
D: .
size: .
CDR3: CASSGREDNTEAFF
DNA: TGTGCCAGCAGCGGCCGCGAGGATAACACTGAAGCTTTCTTT

V: TRBV15
J: TRBJ1-6
D: TRBD1
size: few
CDR3: CATSTYTHRGWSSPLHF
DNA: TGTGCCACCAGCACTTACACTCACAGGGGATGGTCGTCACCCCTCCACTTT

V: TRBV6-6
J: TRBJ2-7
D: .
size: few
CDR3: CASSYEGGTSYEQYF
DNA: TGTGCCAGCAGCTACGAGGGCGGGACCTCCTACGAGCAGTACTTC

V: TRBV3-1
J: TRBJ2-3
D: .
size: .
CDR3: CASSQDARNTQYF
DNA: TGTGCCAGCAGCCAAGATGCCAGGAATACGCAGTATTTT

V: TRBV3-1
J: TRBJ2-3
D: TRBD2
size: many
CDR3: CASSRGLDTDTQYF
DNA: TGTGCCAGCAGCCGGGGACTAGACACAGATACGCAGTATTTT

V: TRBV2
J: TRBJ1-2
D: .
size: .
CDR3: CATWGKWGYTF
DNA: TGTGCCACCTGGGGGAAGTGGGGCTACACCTTC

V: TRBV20-1
J: TRBJ2-5
D: .
size: many
CDR3: CSARDPGSWETQYF
DNA: TGCAGTGCTAGAGATCCAGGTTCGTGGGAGACCCAGTACTTC

V: TRBV7-9
J: TRBJ2-1
D: TRBD1
size: few
CDR3: CASSFQWSRDRGRDEQFF
DNA: TGTGCCAGCAGCTTTCAATGGAGCCGGGACAGGGGACGGGATGAGCAGTTCTTC

V: TRBV9
J: TRBJ2-1
D: .
size: few
CDR3: CASSATDSFYNEQFF
DNA: TGTGCCAGCAGCGCCACGGACAGCTTTTACAATGAGCAGTTCTTC

V: TRBV24-1
J: TRBJ2-1
D: TRBD2
size: many
CDR3: CATSRAGGADNEQFF
DNA: TGTGCCACCAGTAGAGCGGGAGGAGCGGACAATGAGCAGTTCTTC

V: TRBV21-1
J: TRBJ1-2
D: .
size: .
CDR3: CASSKVADRDGYTF
DNA: TGTGCCAGCAGCAAAGTGGCGGACAGGGATGGCTACACCTTC

V: TRBV7-6
J: TRBJ2-1
D: .
size: many
CDR3: CASSSQAGYEQFF
DNA: TGTGCCAGCAGCTCCCAAGCGGGCTATGAGCAGTTCTTC

V: TRBV7-9
J: TRBJ2-7
D: TRBD1
size: many
CDR3: CASSQGQGTWQYF
DNA: TGTGCCAGCAGCCAGGGACAGGGGACGTGGCAGTACTTC

V: TRBV21-1
J: TRBJ1-1
D: .
size: few
CDR3: CASTSPAPGTEAFF
DNA: TGTGCCAGCACCTCTCCCGCTCCGGGGACTGAAGCTTTCTTT

V: TRBV20-1
J: TRBJ2-3
D: TRBD2
size: few
CDR3: CSARTSGVTDTQYF
DNA: TGCAGTGCCAGGACTAGCGGGGTCACAGATACGCAGTATTTT

V: TRBV6-5
J: TRBJ2-7
D: TRBD2
size: many
CDR3: CASSYSGRASREQYF
DNA: TGTGCCAGCAGTTACAGCGGGAGGGCCTCGAGAGAGCAGTACTTC

V: TRBV7-2
J: TRBJ1-1
D: .
size: .
CDR3: CASGRGSVTEAFF
DNA: TGTGCCAGCGGCAGGGGTAGTGTCACTGAAGCTTTCTTT

V: TRBV20-1
J: TRBJ1-1
D: .
size: .
CDR3: CSAQPMNTEAFF
DNA: TGCAGTGCTCAACCGATGAACACTGAAGCTTTCTTT

V: TRBV12-3/TRBV12-4
J: TRBJ1-5
D: .
size: .
CDR3: CASSGDVRNQPQHF
DNA: TGTGCCAGCAGTGGGGACGTCCGCAATCAGCCCCAGCATTTT

V: TRBV5-1
J: TRBJ2-1
D: .
size: few
CDR3: CASSLATGTPNEQFF
DNA: TGCGCCAGCAGCTTGGCAACCGGGACTCCCAATGAGCAGTTCTTC

V: TRBV7-3
J: TRBJ2-3
D: TRBD2
size: many
CDR3: CASSFLSGGAADTQYF
DNA: TGTGCCAGCAGCTTTCTGAGCGGGGGGGCGGCAGATACGCAGTATTTT

V: TRBV19
J: TRBJ2-6
D: TRBD1
size: .
CDR3: CASRARGGPGANVLTF
DNA: TGTGCCAGTAGAGCAAGAGGGGGCCCTGGGGCCAACGTCCTGACTTTC

V: TRBV6-5
J: TRBJ1-2
D: .
size: few
CDR3: CASSYEGGSGYTF
DNA: TGTGCCAGCAGTTACGAAGGGGGGAGTGGCTACACCTTC

V: TRBV14
J: TRBJ2-6
D: .
size: many
CDR3: CASSQGGFSGANVLTF
DNA: TGTGCCAGCAGCCAAGGGGGGTTCTCTGGGGCCAACGTCCTGACTTTC

V: TRBV24-1
J: TRBJ2-1
D: .
size: many
CDR3: CATSDATTLGQFF
DNA: TGTGCCACCAGTGACGCGACTACTCTGGGGCAGTTCTTC

V: TRBV7-2
J: TRBJ2-7
D: .
size: few
CDR3: CASSPDRTRSYEQYF
DNA: TGTGCCAGCAGCCCAGACAGGACTAGATCCTACGAGCAGTACTTC

V: TRBV19
J: TRBJ1-5
D: .
size: .
CDR3: CASSMGRARQSNQPQHF
DNA: TGTGCCAGTAGTATGGGCAGGGCAAGGCAAAGCAATCAGCCCCAGCATTTT

V: TRBV7-2
J: TRBJ2-7
D: .
size: few
CDR3: CASSLEQWGYEQYF
DNA: TGTGCCAGCAGCTTGGAGCAGTGGGGGTACGAGCAGTACTTC

V: TRBV12-3/TRBV12-4
J: TRBJ1-1
D: .
size: .
CDR3: CASSRQEGTEAFF
DNA: TGTGCCAGCAGCCGACAGGAGGGGACTGAAGCTTTCTTT

V: TRBV4-3
J: TRBJ2-3
D: TRBD2
size: few
CDR3: CASSQVLAGGLTDTQYF
DNA: TGCGCCAGCAGCCAGGTCTTAGCGGGAGGGCTGACAGATACGCAGTATTTT

V: TRBV20-1
J: TRBJ2-2
D: TRBD2
size: .
CDR3: CSASGRYTGELFF
DNA: TGCAGTGCTAGCGGGAGGTACACCGGGGAGCTGTTTTTT

V: TRBV20-1
J: TRBJ2-7
D: TRBD2
size: .
CDR3: CSASSAARGAYEQYF
DNA: TGCAGTGCTAGTTCGGCGGCGCGGGGGGCCTACGAGCAGTACTTC

V: TRBV6-5
J: TRBJ1-1
D: TRBD1
size: few
CDR3: CASRRTGHGDMNTEAFF
DNA: TGTGCCAGCCGGCGGACAGGACATGGGGATATGAACACTGAAGCTTTCTTT

V: TRBV25-1
J: TRBJ1-2
D: TRBD1
size: .
CDR3: CASSPLGQGESYGYTF
DNA: TGTGCCAGCAGCCCTCTGGGCCAGGGGGAATCTTATGGCTACACCTTC

V: TRBV20-1
J: TRBJ2-4
D: TRBD1
size: many
CDR3: CSADRGPQNIQYF
DNA: TGCAGTGCCGACAGGGGGCCCCAAAACATTCAGTACTTC

V: TRBV6-2/TRBV6-3
J: TRBJ2-7
D: TRBD1
size: .
CDR3: CASRHRGDSAYEQYF
DNA: TGTGCCAGCAGACATAGAGGGGACAGTGCCTACGAGCAGTACTTC

V: TRBV15
J: TRBJ1-1
D: TRBD1
size: .
CDR3: CATSSSGGTEAFF
DNA: TGTGCCACCAGCAGTTCAGGGGGCACTGAAGCTTTCTTT

V: TRBV5-1
J: TRBJ2-7
D: .
size: few
CDR3: CASSLSGAAPLNEQYF
DNA: TGCGCCAGCAGCTTGTCCGGGGCCGCTCCCCTTAACGAGCAGTACTTC

V: TRBV5-1
J: TRBJ2-2
D: .
size: .
CDR3: CASSLSVQDAGTGELFF
DNA: TGCGCCAGCAGCTTGTCGGTCCAGGACGCGGGCACCGGGGAGCTGTTTTTT

V: TRBV25-1
J: TRBJ2-5
D: .
size: few
CDR3: CASSPGIRGTQYF
DNA: TGTGCCAGCAGCCCAGGCATCCGGGGGACCCAGTACTTC